The 14 T cell receptor beta chains listed next were all sequenced from one sample in a study of tumor-infiltrating lymphocytes in primary liver carcinoma (dated by TCRdb to the late 2010s). These reads were obtained on an Illumina HiSeq 2500. Using a constant-region primer and ProtoScript II reverse transcriptase, TCRbeta-specific cDNA was reverse-transcribed from 500 to 650 ng total RNA. Three nested multiplex PCR rounds, following a slightly modified ARM-PCR procedure, were used to build the TCRbeta libraries. Each of the first two PCR rounds ran for about 9 cycles and used multiplex TRBV1-TRBV30 forward primers together with a Cbeta reverse primer. The public reads were run again by TCRdb, first through fastp at Q25 and then through MiXCR, and only productive beta chains were kept. All rows with the same CDR3 protein become a single entry with the most common DNA and genes. The sample data list almost 45,000 distinct CDR3 sequences, and approximately 71% of these were observed just once. The leading ten clones occupy less than 50% of the sample.

Total RNA and DNA were co-extracted from around 18-30 mg of bulk tissue with the AllPrep DNA/RNA mini kit, without cell sorting. Source material: tumor-adjacent normal liver tissue. The source is a woman aged 30 to 39 with primary liver carcinoma and hepatitis B virus infection.

Points on this clonotype: The junction and the germline gene differ at one end; a read error may be behind it. This sequence joins TRBV28 and TRBJ1-1; 7 bases line up with TRBD1. Germline V CDR1 and CDR2: MDHEN, SYDVKM. The CDR3 totals 13 residues. CDR3 in amino acids: CASTLTGNTEASF. As DNA, the CDR3 is TGTGCCAGCACCTTGACAGGGAACACTGAAGCCTCCTTT. Drawing the rest from reference TRBV28 and TRBJ1-1, the complete variable domain is DVKVTQSSRYLVKRTGEKVFLECVQDMDHENMFWYRQDPGLGLRLIYFSYDVKMKEKGDIPEGYSVSREKKERFSLILESASTNQTSMYLCASTLTGNTEASFGQGTRLTVV.

Only one count was recorded for this clonotype. This CDR3 is missing its conserved last phenylalanine or tryptophan, likely due to a read error. This chain connects TRBV4-3 to TRBJ2-3, with TRBD2 matching 12 bases. With V trimmed by 0 bases and J by 2 bases, 15 bases remained unmatched. This CDR3 spans 21 amino acids. CDR1 and CDR2 from the germline V gene are LGHNA and YSLEER. CDR3 region: CASSQEPVTSGRTGVTDTQYS. In DNA, the CDR3 is TGCGCCAGCAGCCAAGAGCCGGTAACTAGCGGGAGGACGGGAGTCACAGATACGCAGTATTCT.

This sequence joins TRBV7-8 and TRBJ2-1; possibly TRBD1 for D (5 bases). The CDR3 covers 13 residues. From germline, CDR1 is SGHVS and CDR2 FQNEAQ. V lost 6 bases and J lost 8, with 14 bases in between. DNA for the CDR3: TGTGCCAGCAGTTCAGACAGTTACTATGAGCAGTTCTTC. Amino acids: CASSSDSYYEQFF.

Concerning this clonotype: At one end the junction does not follow the germline gene, possibly because of a read error. DNA of the CDR3: TGTGCCAACAGCACCTACCCCGGGAGCGAAGGGACCCACTACTTT. Its protein product is CANSTYPGSEGTHYF. The chain has TRBV12-3 or TRBV12-4 and TRBJ2-5, with D maybe TRBD2 (6 bases). This CDR3 spans 15 amino acids.

Remarks on this clonotype: The junction departs from the called germline gene at one end, perhaps through a read error. The chain recombines TRBV14 with TRBJ1-1; D unclear. The CDR3 extends over 14 amino acids. The germline CDR1 and CDR2 sequences are SGHDN and FVKESK. The CDR3 loop is CASSLGHRVTETFF. DNA of the CDR3: TGTGCCAGCAGCCTAGGGCACAGAGTCACTGAAACTTTCTTT.

About this clonotype: The junction departs from germline at one end; a sequencing error may be responsible. This chain joins TRBV4-2 and TRBJ2-7; a possible D gene is TRBD1 (6 bases). Germline values: CDR1 LGHNA, CDR2 YNFKEQ. The CDR3 sequence is 13 residues long. The CDR3: CASGQDRDTEDYF. The CDR3 DNA sequence: TGTGCCAGCGGCCAAGATAGGGACACGGAGGACTACTTC.

As to this clonotype: An end of the junction does not agree with germline; a read error may underlie this. The gene calls are TRBV12-3 or TRBV12-4 and TRBJ2-2, with unresolved D. The length of the CDR3 is 13 residues. The DNA for the CDR3 is TGTGGCAGCAACCCTACCTACACCGGGGAGCTGTTTTTT. Its protein product is CGSNPTYTGELFF.

Regarding this clonotype: An end of the junction does not agree with germline; a read error may underlie this. The gene calls are TRBV4-3 and TRBJ2-7; D is undetermined. CDR1 and CDR2 from the germline V gene are LGHNA and YSLEER. CDR3 length: 15 residues. This CDR3 reads CTSSQDFPEFYEQYF. The CDR3 nucleotides read TGCACCAGCAGCCAAGATTTTCCAGAGTTCTACGAGCAGTACTTC.

This clonotype was detected once. Lacking the conserved final phenylalanine or tryptophan, this CDR3 likely reflects a read error. The chain links TRBV7-8 to TRBJ1-5; D ambiguous. The CDR3 has 15 amino acids. Trimming removed 7 bases at V and 9 bases at J, with 22 bases between. CDR1 is SGHVS, CDR2 FQNEAQ, per germline. The DNA for the CDR3 is TGTGCCAGCAACTTCAAACCGACTCTCAAGGGGCCCCAGCATTCT. Protein: CASNFKPTLKGPQHS.

In the case of this clonotype: The conserved closing phenylalanine or tryptophan is absent in this CDR3, likely reflecting a read error. No DNA is shown, since the ends of the CDR3 on it are uncertain; the CDR3 is the one TCRdb lists. This chain links TRBV11-1 with TRBJ2-7. Germline V gene lookup returns CDR1 SGHAT and CDR2 FQDESV (reference sequence). The CDR3 has 14 residues if both end residues are counted. CDR3 sequence reads: CARSLATASYEEYL.

As regards this clonotype: One end of the junction does not line up with germline, which may come from a read error. This chain joins TRBV12-3 or TRBV12-4 and TRBJ2-7; D not certain. This CDR3 region has 12 residues. CDR3: CASSPDSFGQYF. The CDR3 DNA is TGTGCTAGCAGCCCAGACTCGTTCGGGCAGTACTTC.

Points on this clonotype: Since a much larger clone is just one base distant, this may be a read error. The genes are TRBV25-1 and TRBJ2-3, with D tentatively TRBD1 (8 bases). The CDR3 contains 15 residues. The ends were cut back, 4 bases at V and 4 bases at J, with 15 bases in the middle. The germline gives CDR1 MGHDK, CDR2 SYGVNS. The CDR3 reads CASSANRGGADTQYF. The CDR3 nucleotides are TGTGCCAGCAGTGCGAACAGGGGGGGCGCAGATACGCAGTATTTT.

This clonotype has a count of ten or more. The CDR3 nucleotides read TGCAGCGTTGGGGTGGGCACTGAAGCTTTCTTT. It specifies CSVGVGTEAFF. The V and J genes are TRBV29-1 and TRBJ1-1; no clear D. Germline V gene sequence: CDR1 SQVTM, CDR2 ANQGSEA. Trimming took 4 bases from V and 4 from J, leaving 7 bases between them. The CDR3 is made up of 11 amino acids.

On this clonotype itself: The conserved final phenylalanine or tryptophan is absent from the CDR3, which likely points to a read error. The chain is built from TRBV11-2 and TRBJ2-5, with TRBD1 matching 9 bases. Germline CDR1 reads SGHAT; CDR2 reads FQNNGV. The CDR3 runs 16 residues. CDR3 sequence reads: CVSSSRTGGAKETQYS. In nucleotides, the CDR3 is TGTGTCAGCAGCTCAAGAACAGGGGGCGCGAAAGAGACCCAGTACTCC.